The 31 T cell receptor beta chains listed next were all sequenced from one sample in a study of blood T cell repertoires in COVID-19. TCRdb keeps only in-frame clones here, not all; method: immunoSEQ multiplex PCR. The table shows approximately 260,000 clones, with over 70% occurring only once. Material for sequencing was peripheral blood. Receptors were obtained from a woman between 65 and 79 years old with COVID-19, enrolled during active disease.

The chain recombines TRBV30 with TRBJ1-5; 8 bases are shared with TRBD1. The junction had 12 bases not matched to a gene; V was cut back by 2 bases and J by 6 bases. Germline V gene data show CDR1 as GTSNPN and CDR2 as SVGIG (reference sequence). The CDR3 is 16 amino acids. CDR3 bases: TGTGCCTGGAGTAAAGCAGGGGGCATGGCCGGTCAGCCCCAGCATTTT. Translating gives CAWSKAGGMAGQPQHF.

The CDR3 nucleotides are TGTGCCAGCAGTTATCAGGGGACGAACACTGAAGCTTTCTTT. As protein: CASSYQGTNTEAFF. The genes are TRBV28 and TRBJ1-1; D is perhaps TRBD1 (6 bases). This CDR3 spans 14 amino acids. Germline lookup yields CDR1 MDHEN and CDR2 SYDVKM. Between the trimmed V and J ends, which lost 4 bases and 1 base, there was a span of 10 bases.

J is TRBJ2-3 and V is TRBV10-3; D ambiguous. The germline V gene has CDR1 ENHRY and CDR2 SYGVKD. Trimming left V 4 bases short and J 3 bases short, with 17 bases between. The CDR3 runs 16 residues. As DNA, the CDR3 is TGTGCCATCAGTGCCCAACGTCAAGAGAGGACAGATACGCAGTATTTT. Translation gives CAISAQRQERTDTQYF.

CDR3 sequence: CAWTVTGGYEQYF. The CDR3 DNA reads as TGTGCCTGGACTGTTACAGGGGGTTACGAGCAGTACTTC. This chain connects TRBV30 to TRBJ2-7; TRBD1 matches at 8 bases. This CDR3 is built from 13 residues. Germline CDR1 is GTSNPN and CDR2 is SVGIG (reference sequence). V shed 4 bases, J shed 4 bases, and the junction held 6 bases outside the gene matches.

The V gene is TRBV18, the J gene TRBJ1-4; 7 bases map to TRBD1. Germline V gene sequence: CDR1 KGHSH, CDR2 LQKENI. After removal of 3 bases from V and 8 bases from J, the junction contained 9 bases not matched to a gene. The CDR3 runs to 15 residues. CDR3 sequence reads: CASSPPRQGTEKLFF. The DNA of the CDR3 is TGTGCCAGCTCACCGCCACGACAGGGAACAGAAAAACTGTTTTTT.

CDR3 sequence reads: CASSSYDRTGENEQFF. The CDR3, as DNA: TGTGCCAGCAGCTCTTACGATAGGACAGGGGAAAATGAGCAGTTCTTC. The rearrangement uses TRBV7-3 and TRBJ2-1; 9 bases map to TRBD1. The CDR3 covers 16 residues. The J segment lost 7 bases and the V segment lost 4 bases, leaving 11 bases of the junction unmatched. Germline CDR1 and CDR2: SGHTA and FQGTGA.

In its sample, this clone was seen many times. The V gene is TRBV5-1, the J gene TRBJ2-7, with D tentatively TRBD2 (6 bases). CDR1 is SGHRS and CDR2 is YFSETQ in the germline V gene. The CDR3 totals 13 residues. Trimming took off 3 bases at V and 4 bases at J, with 11 bases between the two ends. This CDR3 reads CASSYGSVYEQYF. As DNA, the CDR3 is TGCGCCAGCAGCTACGGGAGCGTTTACGAGCAGTACTTC. Using reference TRBV5-1 and TRBJ2-7 for the parts outside the CDR3, the full variable domain is KAGVTQTPRYLIKTRGQQVTLSCSPISGHRSVSWYQQTPGQGLQFLFEYFSETQRNKGNFPGRFSGRQFSNSRSEMNVSTLELGDSALYLCASSYGSVYEQYFGPGTRLTVT.

This clone was counted only a few times. The chain carries TRBV28 and TRBJ2-1; TRBD2 matches at 9 bases. V lost 8 bases, J lost 8 bases, and 10 bases stayed unmatched. The CDR3 length is 14 residues. Germline CDR1 and CDR2: MDHEN and SYDVKM. The CDR3 region has the DNA TGTGCCAGCTCAGAGTTTAGCGGGAGCTATGAGCAGTTCTTC. Protein sequence: CASSEFSGSYEQFF.

The rearrangement joins TRBV6-4 to TRBJ2-1; no definite D call. Per germline, CDR1 MRHNA and CDR2 SNTAGT. V lost 8 bases and J 2 bases, leaving 10 bases between the germline ends. The CDR3 is 13 amino acids. The CDR3 coding sequence is TGTGCCAGCTCACGGGTGGCCTACAATGAGCAGTTCTTC. It yields the protein CASSRVAYNEQFF.

The rearrangement joins TRBV10-3 to TRBJ1-5; D may be TRBD1 (5 bases). Trimming removed 0 bases from V and 1 base from J, with 7 bases in between. CDR1 ENHRY and CDR2 SYGVKD come from the germline V gene. This CDR3 region has 15 residues. CDR3 in amino acids: CAISESRGSNQPQHF. In DNA form, the CDR3 reads TGTGCCATCAGTGAGTCTCGGGGGAGCAATCAGCCCCAGCATTTT.

V and J are TRBV27 and TRBJ2-3, with 11 bases lining up with TRBD2. Germline CDR1 and CDR2: MNHEY and SMNVEV (reference sequence). Trimming at V came to 0 bases and at J to 14 bases, leaving 7 bases not matched to a gene. This CDR3 has 14 residues. The CDR3 spells CASSLSIAGGRVYF. The CDR3 nucleotides are TGTGCCAGCAGTTTATCGATAGCGGGAGGGCGAGTGTATTTT.

The chain couples TRBV6-6 to TRBJ1-1, with 8 nucleotides matching TRBD1. CDR3 size: 12 residues. From germline, CDR1 is MNHNY and CDR2 SVGAGI (reference sequence). With V trimmed by 6 bases and J by 6 bases, 3 bases remained unmatched. CDR3 in amino acids: CASSRQGSEAFF. The CDR3 nucleotides are TGTGCCAGCAGCCGACAGGGGTCTGAAGCTTTCTTT.

This chain uses TRBV28 with TRBJ2-7; TRBD1 agrees at 8 bases. CDR1 and CDR2 from the germline V gene are MDHEN and SYDVKM. The V and J ends lost 5 bases and 5 bases, in that order; junction bases with no gene match: 8. This CDR3 region has 14 residues. CDR3 in amino acids: CASSGRQGTHEQYF. The DNA of the CDR3 is TGTGCCAGCAGTGGCCGACAGGGGACCCACGAGCAGTACTTC.

This chain connects TRBV7-2 to TRBJ2-2; TRBD2 matches 8 bases. CDR3 length: 15 amino acids. Trimming at V came to 7 bases and at J to 4 bases, leaving 8 bases not matched to a gene. The germline V gene encodes CDR1 SGHTA and CDR2 FQGNSA. This chain's CDR3 is CASKKLAESTGELFF. The CDR3 nucleotides are TGTGCCAGCAAAAAACTAGCGGAGAGCACCGGGGAGCTGTTTTTT.

This clone was seen just once. V usage is TRBV29-1 and J usage is TRBJ2-3; TRBD1 agrees at 8 bases. V was clipped by 4 bases and J by 1 base; unmatched bases: 4. CDR3 length: 14 amino acids. Per the germline V gene, CDR1 is SQVTM and CDR2 is ANQGSEA. The CDR3 reads CSVVAGQGTDTQYF. The CDR3 DNA reads TGCAGCGTTGTGGCGGGACAGGGCACAGATACGCAGTATTTT.

On this clone: At one end the junction does not follow the germline gene, possibly because of a read error. This chain joins TRBV11-3 and TRBJ1-4; no clear D. Germline values: CDR1 SGHNT, CDR2 YENEEA. This CDR3 contains 16 residues. The CDR3 loop is CTSSLEGSTTNEKLFF. Written as DNA, the CDR3 is TGTACCAGCAGCTTAGAGGGCTCTACAACTAATGAAAAACTGTTTTTT.

V usage is TRBV6-2 or TRBV6-3 and J usage is TRBJ1-5; 7 bases are a match to TRBD1. With 4 bases clipped from V and 0 bases from J, the junction kept 12 bases outside the gene matches. Germline-derived CDR1 and CDR2 are MNHEY and SVGEGT. The CDR3 length is 18 residues. For the CDR3, the DNA is TGTGCCAGCAGTTTACGGACAGGAACCAGGGATAGCAATCAGCCCCAGCATTTT. As protein: CASSLRTGTRDSNQPQHF.

The gene calls are TRBV30 and TRBJ2-3; D is possibly TRBD1 (6 bases). This CDR3 has 13 residues. In germline, CDR1 is GTSNPN, CDR2 SVGIG (reference sequence). V lost 4 bases and J lost 1, with 9 bases in between. This CDR3 is CAWKGDRTDTQYF. The CDR3 DNA follows: TGTGCCTGGAAGGGGGACCGCACAGATACGCAGTATTTT.

The chain is built from TRBV7-2 and TRBJ2-3; 8 bases align to TRBD2. This CDR3 comprises 16 residues. CDR1 and CDR2 (germline): SGHTA, FQGNSA. The trim removed 5 bases at V and 4 bases at J, leaving 11 bases unmatched. CDR3: CASSVPREDYADTQYF. The DNA for the CDR3 is TGTGCCAGCAGCGTCCCGCGGGAGGACTACGCAGATACGCAGTATTTT.

This chain links TRBV18 with TRBJ1-3, with 9 bases that match TRBD1. The V and J ends lost 3 bases and 3 bases, in that order; junction bases with no gene match: 6. The germline CDR1 and CDR2 sequences are KGHSH and LQKENI. The CDR3 runs 16 residues. This CDR3 is CASSPGQGDIGNTIYF. Here the CDR3 DNA reads TGTGCCAGCTCACCGGGACAGGGCGATATTGGAAACACCATATATTTT.

This chain uses TRBV6-6 with TRBJ2-2; TRBD1 matches at 10 bases. This CDR3 contains 15 residues. The germline V gene encodes CDR1 MNHNY and CDR2 SVGAGI (reference sequence). The ends lost 6 bases at V and 4 bases at J; junction bases unmatched: 5. In DNA form, the CDR3 reads TGTGCCAGCAGAACTGGGACAGGGGTCACCGGGGAGCTGTTTTTT. Its translation is CASRTGTGVTGELFF.

CDR3: CSASTGLAGYNEQFF. Here the CDR3 DNA reads TGCAGTGCTAGTACTGGGCTAGCGGGATACAATGAGCAGTTCTTC. The chain employs TRBV20-1 and TRBJ2-1; 9 bases agree with TRBD2. There are 15 residues in the CDR3. Germline V gene lookup returns CDR1 DFQATT and CDR2 SNEGSKA (reference sequence). The ends lost 3 bases at V and 4 bases at J; junction bases unmatched: 7.

V usage is TRBV30 and J usage is TRBJ2-5; weak D call: TRBD2 (5 bases). The ends were cut back, 2 bases at V and 2 bases at J, with 15 bases in the middle. Germline V gene sequence: CDR1 GTSNPN, CDR2 SVGIG (reference sequence). The CDR3 covers 15 residues. The DNA of the CDR3 is TGTGCCTGGAGTAGCGGAGAGGGCTATCAAGAGACCCAGTACTTC. The encoded protein is CAWSSGEGYQETQYF.

V is TRBV15 and J is TRBJ2-7; the D gene is possibly TRBD1 (5 bases). Trimming took off 4 bases at V and 9 bases at J, with 13 bases between the two ends. Germline V CDR1 and CDR2: LNHNV, YYDKDF (reference sequence). The CDR3 runs 12 residues. The CDR3 region has the DNA TGTGCCACCAGCAATCCGAAGCAGGGGCAGTACTTC. It translates to CATSNPKQGQYF.

The CDR3 DNA follows: TGTGCCTGGAGTCCCGGACTAGTTACAGATACGCAGTATTTT. Protein sequence: CAWSPGLVTDTQYF. The rearrangement links TRBV30 to TRBJ2-3; 7 bases are shared with TRBD2. Germline V gene lookup returns CDR1 GTSNPN and CDR2 SVGIG (reference sequence). The trim removed 2 bases at V and 3 bases at J, leaving 5 bases unmatched. The CDR3 runs 14 residues.

The chain has TRBV19 and TRBJ1-5, with 11 bases identical to TRBD1. With V trimmed by 5 bases and J by 4 bases, 4 bases remained unmatched. CDR1 is LNHDA and CDR2 is SQIVND in the germline V gene (reference sequence). The CDR3 has 15 amino acids. CDR3 in amino acids: CASSLDRGRNQPQHF. The CDR3 DNA sequence: TGTGCCAGTAGTCTGGACAGGGGGCGGAATCAGCCCCAGCATTTT.

The genes are TRBV19 and TRBJ1-2, with D possibly matching TRBD1 (6 bases). The CDR3 runs to 13 residues. V was pared by 5 bases and J by 8 bases, with 15 bases between. Per germline, CDR1 LNHDA and CDR2 SQIVND (reference sequence). The CDR3 DNA reads TGTGCCAGTAGTTCTACAGGGCTTTCGGGCTACACCTTC. This codes for CASSSTGLSGYTF.

The V gene is TRBV6-2 or TRBV6-3, the J gene TRBJ1-5; no clear D gene. Germline V gene sequence: CDR1 MNHEY, CDR2 SVGEGT. This CDR3 region has 12 residues. The V end lost 2 bases, the J end lost 8 bases, and 7 bases lay between the germline ends. CDR3 DNA sequence: TGTGCCAGCAGTTACGTCTCAGAGCCCCAGCATTTT. This encodes CASSYVSEPQHF.

For this clone: Other DNA sequences in this specimen translate into the identical CDR3. The chain carries TRBV28 and TRBJ1-2; no definite D call. The CDR3 extends over 13 amino acids. Germline-derived CDR1 and CDR2 are MDHEN and SYDVKM. V dropped 3 bases and J dropped 3 bases, with 8 bases sitting between them. DNA of the CDR3: TGTGCCAGCAGTTTGGCCGGAGACTATGGCTACACCTTC. Translated, it gives CASSLAGDYGYTF.

This rearrangement joins TRBV11-3 to TRBJ2-5, with 7 bases that match TRBD2. This CDR3 spans 15 amino acids. J lost 6 bases, V lost 4 bases, and 11 bases had no gene match. Per germline, CDR1 SGHNT and CDR2 YENEEA. The chain's CDR3 is CASSSGALGGQTQYF. CDR3 nucleotide sequence: TGTGCCAGCAGCTCCGGCGCGTTGGGAGGGCAGACCCAGTACTTC.

The V call is TRBV19, the J call TRBJ2-3; weak D call: TRBD2 (6 bases). The germline V gene has CDR1 LNHDA and CDR2 SQIVND (reference sequence). The CDR3 is 15 amino acids. V lost 3 bases, J lost 0 bases, and 10 bases lay in between. The chain's CDR3 is CASSIRGDSTDTQYF. The CDR3 DNA follows: TGTGCCAGTAGTATCCGCGGGGATAGCACAGATACGCAGTATTTT.